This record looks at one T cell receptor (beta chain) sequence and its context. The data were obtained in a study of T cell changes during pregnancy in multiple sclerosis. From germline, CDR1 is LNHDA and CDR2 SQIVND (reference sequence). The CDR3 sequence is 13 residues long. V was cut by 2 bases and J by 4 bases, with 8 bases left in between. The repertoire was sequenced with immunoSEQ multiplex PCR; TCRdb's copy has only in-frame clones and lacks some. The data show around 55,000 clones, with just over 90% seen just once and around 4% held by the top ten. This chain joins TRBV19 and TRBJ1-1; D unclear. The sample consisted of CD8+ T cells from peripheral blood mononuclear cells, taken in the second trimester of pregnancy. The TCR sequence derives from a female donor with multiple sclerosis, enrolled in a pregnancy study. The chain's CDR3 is CASSISGITEAFF. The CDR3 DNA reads TGTGCCAGTAGTATATCCGGTATCACTGAAGCTTTCTTT.